This is a list of T cell receptor beta chains from one sample in a study of Ad26.COV2.S vaccination and SARS-CoV-2 variants. This table comes from immunoSEQ multiplex PCR, and its TCRdb copy is limited to in-frame clones, with some not included. The profile shows 410,000 or so clones, roughly 90% of them singletons. This specimen was peripheral blood, taken in a trial of Ad26.COV2.S vaccine versus placebo. The receptor source for this set is a person between 18 and 65 years old who received the Ad26.COV2.S COVID-19 vaccine or a placebo. CDR3s include the opening cysteine and the closing phenylalanine or tryptophan. D genes are given only for firm matches. Clone size, where shown, is once, few, many, or a class for clones that have expanded.

j_call: TRBJ2-7; clone_size: -; v_call: TRBV4-2; d_call: -; cdr3_aa: CASSQFLTYEQYF; cdr3_nt: TGTGCCAGCAGCCAATTTTTGACCTACGAGCAGTACTTC
j_call: TRBJ2-6; clone_size: -; v_call: TRBV25-1; d_call: -; cdr3_aa: CASSGGPNSGANVLTF; cdr3_nt: TGTGCCAGCAGTGGGGGGCCTAACTCTGGGGCCAACGTCCTGACTTTC
j_call: TRBJ2-7; clone_size: -; v_call: TRBV4-3; d_call: TRBD1; cdr3_aa: CASSQDNRGDEQYF; cdr3_nt: TGCGCCAGCAGCCAAGATAACAGGGGGGACGAGCAGTACTTC
j_call: TRBJ1-4; clone_size: -; v_call: TRBV4-1; d_call: -; cdr3_aa: CASSYQGPVTNEKLFF; cdr3_nt: TGCGCCAGCAGCTACCAAGGTCCAGTGACTAATGAAAAACTGTTTTTT
j_call: TRBJ1-1; clone_size: -; v_call: TRBV7-8; d_call: -; cdr3_aa: CASKKGMNTEAFF; cdr3_nt: TGTGCCAGCAAAAAGGGAATGAACACTGAAGCTTTCTTT
j_call: TRBJ2-6; clone_size: -; v_call: TRBV19; d_call: -; cdr3_aa: CASSIVRAGANVLTF; cdr3_nt: TGTGCCAGTAGTATAGTCAGGGCTGGGGCCAACGTCCTGACTTTC
j_call: TRBJ2-1; clone_size: -; v_call: TRBV29-1; d_call: TRBD1; cdr3_aa: CSVLFPGQGTYNEQFF; cdr3_nt: TGCAGCGTACTATTCCCGGGACAGGGGACCTACAATGAGCAGTTCTTC
j_call: TRBJ2-7; clone_size: -; v_call: TRBV7-9; d_call: -; cdr3_aa: CASSLGSASWDEQYF; cdr3_nt: TGTGCCAGCAGCTTAGGGTCGGCTAGCTGGGACGAGCAGTACTTC
j_call: TRBJ1-6; clone_size: -; v_call: TRBV6-6; d_call: -; cdr3_aa: CASSPHLKESYNSPLHF; cdr3_nt: TGTGCCAGCAGTCCGCACCTTAAGGAGAGCTATAATTCACCCCTCCACTTT
j_call: TRBJ1-1; clone_size: -; v_call: TRBV7-2; d_call: -; cdr3_aa: CASSPTPNTEAFF; cdr3_nt: TGTGCCAGCAGCCCAACACCGAACACTGAAGCTTTCTTT
j_call: TRBJ1-2; clone_size: -; v_call: TRBV28; d_call: -; cdr3_aa: CASSQPRGVGYTF; cdr3_nt: TGTGCCAGCAGTCAACCGAGGGGTGTCGGCTACACCTTC
j_call: TRBJ2-1; clone_size: -; v_call: TRBV20-1; d_call: TRBD2; cdr3_aa: CSASLWDYPSSYNEQFF; cdr3_nt: TGCAGTGCTAGTCTCTGGGACTACCCCAGCTCCTACAATGAGCAGTTCTTC
j_call: TRBJ2-7; clone_size: -; v_call: TRBV15; d_call: TRBD1; cdr3_aa: CATSRGTGVYEQYF; cdr3_nt: TGTGCCACCAGCAGAGGGACAGGGGTGTACGAGCAGTACTTC
j_call: TRBJ1-2; clone_size: -; v_call: TRBV6-2/TRBV6-3; d_call: TRBD1; cdr3_aa: CASSYSTLDRVPYGYTF; cdr3_nt: TGTGCCAGCAGTTACTCGACTTTGGACAGGGTTCCCTATGGCTACACCTTC
j_call: TRBJ2-5; clone_size: -; v_call: TRBV9; d_call: -; cdr3_aa: CASSGSGTLQETQYF; cdr3_nt: TGTGCCAGCAGCGGATCCGGGACGCTGCAAGAGACCCAGTACTTC
j_call: TRBJ2-1; clone_size: -; v_call: TRBV13; d_call: -; cdr3_aa: CASRQGSSYNEQFF; cdr3_nt: TGTGCCAGCAGACAGGGATCCTCCTACAATGAGCAGTTCTTC
j_call: TRBJ1-5; clone_size: -; v_call: TRBV19; d_call: -; cdr3_aa: CASTYSSNQPQHF; cdr3_nt: TGTGCCAGTACGTACAGTAGCAATCAGCCCCAGCATTTT
j_call: TRBJ1-2; clone_size: -; v_call: TRBV7-2; d_call: -; cdr3_aa: CASSPGSSAGYTF; cdr3_nt: TGTGCCAGCAGCCCTGGCTCCTCAGCCGGCTACACCTTC
j_call: TRBJ2-1; clone_size: -; v_call: TRBV28; d_call: -; cdr3_aa: CASNRVTISLSSYNEQFF; cdr3_nt: TGTGCCAGCAATCGGGTCACTATAAGTCTGTCCTCCTACAATGAGCAGTTCTTC
j_call: TRBJ1-1; clone_size: -; v_call: TRBV6-5; d_call: -; cdr3_aa: CASSYGSNTEAFF; cdr3_nt: TGTGCCAGCAGTTACGGGTCGAACACTGAAGCTTTCTTT
j_call: TRBJ2-3; clone_size: -; v_call: TRBV10-2; d_call: TRBD2; cdr3_aa: CASSEGTSGGTDTQYF; cdr3_nt: TGCGCCAGCAGTGAAGGGACTAGCGGGGGAACAGATACGCAGTATTTT
j_call: TRBJ1-6; clone_size: -; v_call: TRBV7-2; d_call: TRBD1; cdr3_aa: CASSLASAQGENLKDYF; cdr3_nt: TGTGCCAGCAGCTTAGCGTCAGCACAGGGGGAGAATTTGAAGGACTACTTT
j_call: TRBJ1-2; clone_size: -; v_call: TRBV2; d_call: -; cdr3_aa: CASIPRGPSYTYGYTF; cdr3_nt: TGTGCCAGTATACCCCGGGGCCCCTCCTACACTTATGGCTACACCTTC
j_call: TRBJ2-7; clone_size: -; v_call: TRBV6-6; d_call: -; cdr3_aa: CASSPGFLGPGQYEQYF; cdr3_nt: TGTGCCAGCAGTCCCGGTTTTTTGGGGCCAGGGCAATACGAGCAGTACTTC
j_call: TRBJ1-1; clone_size: -; v_call: TRBV19; d_call: -; cdr3_aa: CASPPTLGAEAFF; cdr3_nt: TGTGCCAGTCCCCCGACACTCGGTGCTGAAGCTTTCTTT
j_call: TRBJ2-5; clone_size: -; v_call: TRBV19; d_call: TRBD1; cdr3_aa: CASTSRGRGETQYF; cdr3_nt: TGTGCCAGTACAAGCAGGGGGCGCGGAGAGACCCAGTACTTC
j_call: TRBJ1-6; clone_size: -; v_call: TRBV2; d_call: TRBD1; cdr3_aa: CASRETGGIDSPLHF; cdr3_nt: TGTGCCAGCAGGGAGACAGGGGGTATAGATTCACCCCTCCACTTT
j_call: TRBJ1-6; clone_size: -; v_call: TRBV28; d_call: -; cdr3_aa: CATSRDWAHFNSPLHF; cdr3_nt: TGTGCCACCTCCCGGGACTGGGCCCATTTTAATTCACCCCTCCACTTT
j_call: TRBJ1-3; clone_size: few; v_call: TRBV28; d_call: -; cdr3_aa: CASSSLRNTIYF; cdr3_nt: TGTGCCAGCAGCTCCCTTCGAAACACCATATATTTT
j_call: TRBJ1-1; clone_size: -; v_call: TRBV21-1; d_call: -; cdr3_aa: CASSNRDKNTEAFF; cdr3_nt: TGTGCCAGCAGCAATAGGGACAAGAACACTGAAGCTTTCTTT
j_call: TRBJ1-4; clone_size: -; v_call: TRBV28; d_call: -; cdr3_aa: CASSSRTRSVGEKLFF; cdr3_nt: TGTGCCAGCAGTTCCAGGACACGGTCAGTTGGAGAAAAACTGTTTTTT
j_call: TRBJ2-7; clone_size: -; v_call: TRBV2; d_call: TRBD2; cdr3_aa: CASSEASSGVYEQYF; cdr3_nt: TGTGCCAGCAGTGAAGCTTCAAGCGGGGTCTACGAGCAGTACTTC
j_call: TRBJ2-1; clone_size: -; v_call: TRBV20-1; d_call: -; cdr3_aa: CSASGFALYNEQFF; cdr3_nt: TGCAGTGCTAGTGGATTCGCTTTGTACAATGAGCAGTTCTTC
j_call: TRBJ2-7; clone_size: -; v_call: TRBV6-4; d_call: TRBD1; cdr3_aa: CASSDRQGRSGEQYF; cdr3_nt: TGTGCCAGCAGTGACCGACAGGGGAGGTCGGGGGAGCAGTACTTC
j_call: TRBJ1-2; clone_size: -; v_call: TRBV6-5; d_call: TRBD1; cdr3_aa: CASSLLDRANYGYTF; cdr3_nt: TGTGCCAGCAGTTTACTGGACAGGGCTAACTATGGCTACACCTTC
j_call: TRBJ1-5; clone_size: few; v_call: TRBV6-2/TRBV6-3; d_call: -; cdr3_aa: CASSTRAGAPISNQPQHF; cdr3_nt: TGTGCCAGCAGTACGAGGGCAGGGGCCCCAATTAGCAATCAGCCCCAGCATTTT
j_call: TRBJ1-1; clone_size: -; v_call: TRBV30; d_call: -; cdr3_aa: CAWTQSLNTEAFF; cdr3_nt: TGTGCCTGGACACAAAGCCTGAACACTGAAGCTTTCTTT
j_call: TRBJ2-7; clone_size: -; v_call: TRBV27; d_call: -; cdr3_aa: CASSFTGHSSYEQYF; cdr3_nt: TGTGCCAGCAGTTTCACAGGGCATTCCTCCTACGAGCAGTACTTC
j_call: TRBJ2-1; clone_size: -; v_call: TRBV4-3; d_call: -; cdr3_aa: CASSQDQQYNEQFF; cdr3_nt: TGCGCCAGCAGCCAAGATCAGCAGTACAATGAGCAGTTCTTC